The 22 T cell receptor beta chains listed next were all sequenced from one sample in a study of CD8 T cells in ankylosing spondylitis. One entry per CDR3 protein results from TCRdb running MiXCR on the 5' RACE reads. The table includes approximately 140,000 distinct CDR3 sequences, under 45% detected once. Material: synovial fluid, either unsorted or a sorted T cell fraction (not recorded which). Every receptor here comes from a male donor with ankylosing spondylitis.

The chain combines TRBV12-3 or TRBV12-4 with TRBJ1-2; D not certain. The CDR3 has 11 amino acids. V dropped 5 bases and J dropped 10 bases, with 11 bases sitting between them. Here the CDR3 reads CASSPDLDYTF. CDR3 nucleotides: TGTGCCAGCAGTCCGGACCTAGACTACACCTTC.

The chain couples TRBV7-9 to TRBJ2-7, with D unresolved. The CDR3 is 16 residues long. The V end was cut by 7 bases, the J end by 3 bases, with 22 bases between. Germline V gene sequence: CDR1 SEHNR, CDR2 FQNEAQ (reference sequence). CDR3 DNA: TGTGCCAGCACCAATGAGGCATGGGGATTGCTCTACGAGCAGTACTTC. Translated: CASTNEAWGLLYEQYF. Supplemented by reference TRBV7-9 and TRBJ2-7, the full variable domain reads DTGVSQNPRHKITKRGQNVTFRCDPISEHNRLYWYRQTLGQGPEFLTYFQNEAQLEKSRLLSDRFSAERPKGSFSTLEIQRTEQGDSAMYLCASTNEAWGLLYEQYFGPGTRLTVT.

V usage is TRBV5-6 and J usage is TRBJ1-5; D call uncertain. Germline CDR1 is SGHDT and CDR2 is YYEEEE. The length of the CDR3 is 14 residues. V lost 0 bases and J lost 3, with 7 bases in between. The CDR3 coding sequence is TGTGCCAGCAGCTTGGTAGGGATCAATCAGCCCCAGCATTTT. Amino acids: CASSLVGINQPQHF.

V is TRBV10-2 and J is TRBJ2-3, with D uncertain. The CDR3 is 13 residues long. Germline V lookup: CDR1 WSHSY, CDR2 SAAADI. V was shortened by 4 bases and J by 2 bases, with 7 bases between the two germline ends. The DNA of the CDR3 is TGCGCCAGCAGTGGGCGCTACACAGATACGCAGTATTTT. This codes for CASSGRYTDTQYF.

The genes are TRBV18 and TRBJ1-6, with no clear D. CDR1 and CDR2 from the germline V gene are KGHSH and LQKENI. V lost 4 bases to trimming and J lost 7 bases, with 11 bases between them. The CDR3 sequence is 14 residues long. The CDR3 protein is CASSRTPYNSPLHF. CDR3 coding DNA: TGTGCCAGCTCACGGACGCCGTACAATTCACCCCTCCACTTT.

There are a few counts of this clonotype. The rearrangement joins TRBV4-3 to TRBJ2-1; a weak D match, TRBD1 (5 bases). Germline V CDR1 and CDR2: LGHNA, YSLEER. The CDR3 is 16 residues long. V dropped 0 bases and J dropped 3 bases, with 12 bases sitting between them. The CDR3, as DNA: TGCGCCAGCAGCCAAGAAAGGGGTTTTTTCTACAATGAGCAGTTCTTC. Translation gives CASSQERGFFYNEQFF.

This clonotype was counted ten times or more. This chain connects TRBV30 to TRBJ2-5; TRBD1 matches at 7 bases. Trimming at V came to 0 bases and at J to 5 bases, leaving 3 bases not matched to a gene. This CDR3 is built from 13 residues. CDR1 is GTSNPN, CDR2 SVGIG, per germline (reference sequence). CDR3 residues: CAWSVGGWETQYF. The CDR3 DNA sequence: TGTGCCTGGAGTGTAGGGGGCTGGGAGACCCAGTACTTC.

The chain joins TRBV10-3 to TRBJ1-1; no definite D call. The CDR3 has 15 amino acids. Trimming pared 6 bases from V and 0 bases from J, leaving 14 bases between. Germline CDR1 and CDR2: ENHRY and SYGVKD. The CDR3 coding sequence is TGTGCCATCAGCGACATCAAGACCATGAACACTGAAGCTTTCTTT. It codes for CAISDIKTMNTEAFF.

This clonotype was detected a few times. V gene TRBV3-1 combines with J gene TRBJ2-3; 10 nucleotides align to TRBD1. Germline loops: CDR1 LGHDT, CDR2 YNNKEL (reference sequence). The CDR3 length is 15 residues. V gave up 4 bases and J gave up 6 bases; unmatched junction bases: 7. The CDR3 reads CASSLEGQGWDTQYF. Written as DNA, the CDR3 is TGTGCCAGCAGCCTAGAGGGACAGGGGTGGGATACGCAGTATTTT.

The V gene is TRBV7-3, the J gene TRBJ2-1; tentatively, D is TRBD1 (5 bases). The germline V gene encodes CDR1 SGHTA and CDR2 FQGTGA. This CDR3 has 14 amino acids. V lost 2 bases and J 8 bases, leaving 13 bases between the germline ends. The CDR3 is CASSLGQGGDEQFF. Here the CDR3 DNA reads TGTGCCAGCAGCTTAGGTCAGGGTGGGGATGAGCAGTTCTTC. The variable domain in full, with the rest retrieved from reference TRBV7-3 and TRBJ2-1, is GAGVSQTPSNKVTEKGKYVELRCDPISGHTALYWYRQSLGQGPEFLIYFQGTGAADDSGLPNDRFFAVRPEGSVSTLKIQRTERGDSAVYLCASSLGQGGDEQFFGPGTRLTVL.

The gene calls are TRBV6-2 or TRBV6-3 and TRBJ2-3; unclear D gene. With 4 bases removed from V and 5 bases from J, the gap between germline ends came to 7 bases. Germline CDR1 MNHEY, CDR2 SVGEGT. The CDR3 runs 12 residues. The CDR3 DNA follows: TGTGCCAGCAGTTTGTTGGGAGATACGCAGTATTTT. Its translation: CASSLLGDTQYF.

This clonotype was detected only a few times. This chain's CDR3 is CASSQDWDREEAFF. The CDR3 nucleotides are TGCGCCAGCAGCCAAGATTGGGACAGGGAGGAAGCTTTCTTT. This sequence joins TRBV4-1 and TRBJ1-1; 9 nucleotides agree with TRBD1. V was clipped by 0 bases and J by 8 bases; unmatched bases: 4. CDR1 and CDR2 (germline): MGHRA, YSYEKL. The CDR3 loop spans 14 amino acids.

The chain recombines TRBV20-1 with TRBJ2-3, with 7 bases matching TRBD2. The V gene's germline CDR1 is DFQATT and CDR2 SNEGSKA (reference sequence). This CDR3 has 13 amino acids. Trimming at V came to 7 bases and at J to 1 base, leaving 5 bases not matched to a gene. In DNA form, the CDR3 reads TGCAGTGTCCCCCGGGAGGGCACAGATACGCAGTATTTT. It encodes CSVPREGTDTQYF.

In DNA form, the CDR3 reads TGTGCCAGCAGCTTAGCGCGTCAAAGCGGGCGTCCTGAGCAGTTCTTC. It is translated as CASSLARQSGRPEQFF. The chain employs TRBV7-2 and TRBJ2-1; a possible D gene is TRBD2 (6 bases). Trimming left V 0 bases short and J 9 bases short, with 18 bases between. Germline V CDR1 and CDR2: SGHTA, FQGNSA. The CDR3 loop spans 16 amino acids.

The rearrangement uses TRBV20-1 and TRBJ2-1, with 9 bases that match TRBD2. This CDR3 contains 16 residues. The germline V gene has CDR1 DFQATT and CDR2 SNEGSKA (reference sequence). The trim removed 6 bases at V and 4 bases at J, leaving 13 bases unmatched. The CDR3 DNA reads TGCAGTGCCGCAGCCCAGGGACTAGCCATTTACAATGAGCAGTTCTTC. Translated, it gives CSAAAQGLAIYNEQFF.

This clonotype was detected a few times. The rearrangement uses TRBV4-3 and TRBJ1-4; 8 positions match TRBD1. Per germline, CDR1 LGHNA and CDR2 YSLEER. This CDR3 has 15 amino acids. Trimming cost V 0 bases and J 8 bases; bases outside gene matches: 5. In DNA, the CDR3 is TGCGCCAGCAGCCAAGACCGGACAGGGCCCGAAAAACTGTTTTTT. It is translated as CASSQDRTGPEKLFF.

The chain employs TRBV27 and TRBJ1-5, with D possibly matching TRBD1 (5 bases). V was shortened by 2 bases and J by 4 bases, with 24 bases between the two germline ends. The CDR3 is 19 residues long. Germline V CDR1 and CDR2: MNHEY, SMNVEV (reference sequence). The chain's CDR3 is CASSLHYPGPEALNQPQHF. DNA of the CDR3: TGTGCCAGCAGTTTACACTATCCGGGGCCAGAAGCGTTAAATCAGCCCCAGCATTTT.

The chain is built from TRBV5-1 and TRBJ2-2; the match to TRBD2 covers 8 bases. This CDR3 region has 15 residues. Unmatched junction bases numbered 8, after V lost 4 bases and J lost 6 bases. Germline values: CDR1 SGHRS, CDR2 YFSETQ. The CDR3 loop reads CASSPGGASSGELFF. CDR3 nucleotides: TGCGCCAGCAGCCCCGGGGGGGCGTCGTCCGGGGAGCTGTTTTTT.

This clonotype turned up a few times. The gene calls are TRBV12-3 or TRBV12-4 and TRBJ2-7; D is perhaps TRBD1 (6 bases). This CDR3 is 12 amino acids long. Trimming removed 6 bases at V and 4 bases at J, with 10 bases between. The CDR3 DNA reads as TGTGCCAGCAGATCACAGGGATACGAGCAGTACTTC. The encoded protein is CASRSQGYEQYF.

This clonotype was seen once. The CDR3 DNA follows: TGTGCCAGCAGTTACTCCCAGTTGGCGGGGATCTCCTACAATGAGCAGTTCTTC. It specifies CASSYSQLAGISYNEQFF. The chain combines TRBV6-5 with TRBJ2-1; tentative D call: TRBD2 (6 bases). CDR1 and CDR2 (germline): MNHEY, SVGAGI. The CDR3 runs 18 residues. V lost 0 bases to trimming and J lost 0 bases, with 15 bases between them.

This clonotype was seen at least ten times. The rearrangement joins TRBV15 to TRBJ2-3; TRBD1 might be the D (6 bases). V lost 3 bases to trimming and J lost 2 bases, with 9 bases between them. Germline V gene sequence: CDR1 LNHNV, CDR2 YYDKDF (reference sequence). The CDR3 extends over 14 amino acids. The CDR3 DNA reads as TGTGCCACCAGCAGGGACAGCAACACAGATACGCAGTATTTT. It codes for CATSRDSNTDTQYF.

The chain joins TRBV11-1 to TRBJ2-3; D assignment may be TRBD1 or TRBD2 (5 bases each). CDR3 length: 17 amino acids. Trimming took 5 bases from V and 2 from J, leaving 20 bases between them. Germline V gene lookup returns CDR1 SGHAT and CDR2 FQDESV (reference sequence). CDR3 coding DNA: TGTGCCAGCAGCCGCCTCCGCTCGGGGCCCTTCACAGATACGCAGTATTTT. Translated, it gives CASSRLRSGPFTDTQYF.